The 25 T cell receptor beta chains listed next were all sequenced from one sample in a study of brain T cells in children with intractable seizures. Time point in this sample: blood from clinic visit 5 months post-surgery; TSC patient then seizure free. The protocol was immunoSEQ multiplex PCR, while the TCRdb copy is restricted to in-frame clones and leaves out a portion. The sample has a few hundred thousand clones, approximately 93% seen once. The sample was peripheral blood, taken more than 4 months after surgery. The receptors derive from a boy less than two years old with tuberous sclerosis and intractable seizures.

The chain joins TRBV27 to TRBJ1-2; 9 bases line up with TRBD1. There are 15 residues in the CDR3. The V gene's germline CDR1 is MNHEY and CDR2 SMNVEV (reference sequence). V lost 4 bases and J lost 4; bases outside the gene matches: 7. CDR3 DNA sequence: TGTGCCAGCAGTTCGATCGGACAGGGGATCTATGGCTACACCTTC. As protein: CASSSIGQGIYGYTF.

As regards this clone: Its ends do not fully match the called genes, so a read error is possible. CDR3 nucleotides: TGTGCCAGTAGTATAGGTCCAGGGTCCTTATCCTTC. Translation: CASSIGPGSLSF. This chain joins TRBV19 and TRBJ2-4; D possibly corresponds to TRBD1 (5 bases). Germline CDR1 LNHDA, CDR2 SQIVND (reference sequence). This CDR3 region has 12 residues.

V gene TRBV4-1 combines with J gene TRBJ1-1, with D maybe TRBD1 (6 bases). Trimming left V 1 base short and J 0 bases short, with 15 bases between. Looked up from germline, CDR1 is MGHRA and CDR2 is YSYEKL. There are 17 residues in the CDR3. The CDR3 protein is CASSQVLQGVMNTEAFF. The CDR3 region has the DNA TGCGCCAGCAGCCAAGTTCTACAGGGAGTCATGAACACTGAAGCTTTCTTT.

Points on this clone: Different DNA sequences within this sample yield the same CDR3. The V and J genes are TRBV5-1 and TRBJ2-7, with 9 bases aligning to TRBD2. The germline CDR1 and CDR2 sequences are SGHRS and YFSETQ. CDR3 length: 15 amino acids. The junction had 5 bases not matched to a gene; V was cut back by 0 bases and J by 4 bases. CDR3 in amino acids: CASSLGASGTYEQYF. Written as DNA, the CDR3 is TGCGCCAGCAGCTTGGGTGCTAGCGGGACGTACGAGCAGTACTTC.

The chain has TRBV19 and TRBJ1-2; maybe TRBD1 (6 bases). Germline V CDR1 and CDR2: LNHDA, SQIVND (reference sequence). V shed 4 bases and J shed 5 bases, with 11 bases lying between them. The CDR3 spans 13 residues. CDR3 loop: CASSTGTRYGYTF. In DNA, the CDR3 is TGTGCCAGTAGTACCGGGACACGGTATGGCTACACCTTC.

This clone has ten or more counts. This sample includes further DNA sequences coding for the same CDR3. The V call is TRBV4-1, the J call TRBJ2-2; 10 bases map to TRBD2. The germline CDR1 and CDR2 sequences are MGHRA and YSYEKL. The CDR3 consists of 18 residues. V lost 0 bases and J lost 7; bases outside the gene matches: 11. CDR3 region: CASSQERSGGAGGGELFF. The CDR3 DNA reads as TGCGCCAGCAGCCAAGAAAGGAGCGGGGGGGCCGGTGGCGGGGAGCTGTTTTTT.

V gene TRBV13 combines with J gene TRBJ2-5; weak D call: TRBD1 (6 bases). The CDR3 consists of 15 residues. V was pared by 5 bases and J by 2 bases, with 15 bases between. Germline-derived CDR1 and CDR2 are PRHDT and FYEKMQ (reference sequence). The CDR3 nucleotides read TGTGCCAGCAGCGCCAACACGGGACATCAAGAGACCCAGTACTTC. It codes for CASSANTGHQETQYF.

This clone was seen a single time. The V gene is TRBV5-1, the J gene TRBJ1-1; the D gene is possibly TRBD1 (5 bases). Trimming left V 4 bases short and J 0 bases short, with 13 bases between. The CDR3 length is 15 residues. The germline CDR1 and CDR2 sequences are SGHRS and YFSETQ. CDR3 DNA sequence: TGCGCCAGCAGCCTAGGGGACGGTATGAACACTGAAGCTTTCTTT. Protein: CASSLGDGMNTEAFF.

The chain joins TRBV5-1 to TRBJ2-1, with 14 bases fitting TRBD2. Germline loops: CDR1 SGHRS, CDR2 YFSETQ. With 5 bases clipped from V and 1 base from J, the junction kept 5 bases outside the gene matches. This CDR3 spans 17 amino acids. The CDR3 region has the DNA TGCGCCAGCAGGCTGGGGACTAGCGGGAGATCCTACAATGAGCAGTTCTTC. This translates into CASRLGTSGRSYNEQFF. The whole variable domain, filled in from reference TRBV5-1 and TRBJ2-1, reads KAGVTQTPRYLIKTRGQQVTLSCSPISGHRSVSWYQQTPGQGLQFLFEYFSETQRNKGNFPGRFSGRQFSNSRSEMNVSTLELGDSALYLCASRLGTSGRSYNEQFFGPGTRLTVL.

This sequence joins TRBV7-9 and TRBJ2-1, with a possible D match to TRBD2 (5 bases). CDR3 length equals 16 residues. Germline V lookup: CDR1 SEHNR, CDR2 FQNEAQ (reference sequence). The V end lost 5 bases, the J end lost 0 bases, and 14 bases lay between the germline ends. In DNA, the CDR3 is TGTGCCAGCAGCCCCCGTTCTGGGAGCTCCTACAATGAGCAGTTCTTC. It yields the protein CASSPRSGSSYNEQFF.

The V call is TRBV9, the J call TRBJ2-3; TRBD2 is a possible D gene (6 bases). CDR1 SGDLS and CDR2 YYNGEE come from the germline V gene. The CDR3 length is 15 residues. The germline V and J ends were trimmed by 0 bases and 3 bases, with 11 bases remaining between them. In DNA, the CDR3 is TGTGCCAGCAGCGTAGACGGGAGCTGGACAGATACGCAGTATTTT. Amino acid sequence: CASSVDGSWTDTQYF. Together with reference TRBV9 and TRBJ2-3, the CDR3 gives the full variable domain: DSGVTQTPKHLITATGQRVTLRCSPRSGDLSVYWYQQSLDQGLQFLIQYYNGEERAKGNILERFSAQQFPDLHSELNLSSLELGDSALYFCASSVDGSWTDTQYFGPGTRLTVL.

The DNA of the CDR3 is TGTGCCACCAGTGATCTTAATAGCGTGGACAATGAGCAGTTCTTC. It codes for CATSDLNSVDNEQFF. The V and J genes are TRBV24-1 and TRBJ2-1; D is possibly TRBD2 (5 bases). The CDR3 is 15 residues long. Per germline, CDR1 KGHDR and CDR2 SFDVKD. The germline V and J ends were trimmed by 3 bases and 5 bases, with 13 bases remaining between them.

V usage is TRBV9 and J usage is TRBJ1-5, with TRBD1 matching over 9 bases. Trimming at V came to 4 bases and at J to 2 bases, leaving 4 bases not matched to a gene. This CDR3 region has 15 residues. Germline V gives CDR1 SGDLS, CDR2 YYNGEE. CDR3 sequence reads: CASSSDRGGNQPQHF. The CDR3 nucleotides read TGTGCCAGCAGCTCGGACAGGGGTGGCAATCAGCCCCAGCATTTT.

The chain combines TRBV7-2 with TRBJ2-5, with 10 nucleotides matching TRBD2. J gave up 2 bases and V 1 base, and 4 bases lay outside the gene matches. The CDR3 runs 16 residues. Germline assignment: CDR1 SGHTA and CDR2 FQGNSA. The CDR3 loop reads CASSLVSSGRQETQYF. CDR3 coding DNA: TGTGCCAGCAGCTTAGTGTCTAGCGGGAGACAAGAGACCCAGTACTTC.

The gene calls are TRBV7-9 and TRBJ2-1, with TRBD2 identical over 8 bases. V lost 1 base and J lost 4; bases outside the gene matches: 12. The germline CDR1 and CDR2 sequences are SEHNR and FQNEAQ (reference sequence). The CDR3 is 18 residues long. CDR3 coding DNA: TGTGCCAGCAGCTTAGTTAATTCCGGGAGGGACGGGTACAATGAGCAGTTCTTC. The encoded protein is CASSLVNSGRDGYNEQFF.

The CDR3 protein is CASSQGWGRNQPQHF. As DNA, the CDR3 is TGCGCCAGCAGCCAAGGATGGGGACGCAATCAGCCCCAGCATTTT. The gene calls are TRBV4-1 and TRBJ1-5; tentatively, D is TRBD1 (5 bases). Germline V CDR1 and CDR2: MGHRA, YSYEKL. The CDR3 extends over 15 amino acids. Between the trimmed V and J ends, which lost 1 base and 2 bases, there was a span of 9 bases.

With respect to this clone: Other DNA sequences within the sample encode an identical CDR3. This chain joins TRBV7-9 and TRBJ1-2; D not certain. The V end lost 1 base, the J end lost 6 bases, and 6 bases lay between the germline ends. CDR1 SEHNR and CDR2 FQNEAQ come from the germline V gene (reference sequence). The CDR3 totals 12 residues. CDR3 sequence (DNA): TGTGCCAGCAGCTTAGGCGGGGATGGCTACACCTTC. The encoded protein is CASSLGGDGYTF.

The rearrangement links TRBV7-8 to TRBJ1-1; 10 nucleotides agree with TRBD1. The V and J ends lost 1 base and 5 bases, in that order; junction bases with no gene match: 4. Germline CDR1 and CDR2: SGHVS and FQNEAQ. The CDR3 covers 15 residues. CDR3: CASSLGQGAKTEAFF. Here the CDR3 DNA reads TGTGCCAGCAGCTTAGGACAGGGGGCTAAGACTGAAGCTTTCTTT.

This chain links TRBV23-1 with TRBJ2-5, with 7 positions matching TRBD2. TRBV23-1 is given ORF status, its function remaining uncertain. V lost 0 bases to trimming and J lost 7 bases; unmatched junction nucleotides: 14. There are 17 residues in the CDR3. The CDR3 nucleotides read TGCGCCAGCAGTCAATCTCGCCTAGCGGCTCGAAAGGGGACCCAGTACTTC. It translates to CASSQSRLAARKGTQYF.

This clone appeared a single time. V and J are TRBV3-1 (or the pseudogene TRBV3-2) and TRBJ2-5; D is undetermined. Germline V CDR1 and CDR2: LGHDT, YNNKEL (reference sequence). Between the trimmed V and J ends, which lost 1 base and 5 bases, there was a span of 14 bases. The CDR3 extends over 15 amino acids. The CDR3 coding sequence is TGTGCCAGCAGCCAAGGGCCCGCAGGAAGGGAGACCCAGTACTTC. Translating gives CASSQGPAGRETQYF.

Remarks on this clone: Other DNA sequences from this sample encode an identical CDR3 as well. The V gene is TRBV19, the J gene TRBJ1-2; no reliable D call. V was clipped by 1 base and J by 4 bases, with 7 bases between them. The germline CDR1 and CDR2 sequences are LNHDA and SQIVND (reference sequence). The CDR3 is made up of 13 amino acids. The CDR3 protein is CASSIGQLYGYTF. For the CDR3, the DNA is TGTGCCAGTAGTATAGGCCAGCTCTATGGCTACACCTTC.

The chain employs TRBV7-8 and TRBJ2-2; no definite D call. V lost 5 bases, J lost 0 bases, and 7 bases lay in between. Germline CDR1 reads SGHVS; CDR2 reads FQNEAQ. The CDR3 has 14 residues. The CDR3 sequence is CASSPRTNTGELFF. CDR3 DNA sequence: TGTGCCAGCAGCCCTCGAACGAACACCGGGGAGCTGTTTTTT.

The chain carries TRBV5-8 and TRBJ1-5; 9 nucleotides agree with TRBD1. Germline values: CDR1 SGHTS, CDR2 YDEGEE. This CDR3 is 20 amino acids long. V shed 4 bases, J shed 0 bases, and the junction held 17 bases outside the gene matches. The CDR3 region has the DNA TGTGCCAGCAGCCTGCGGACAGGGGTAGGCCCTTCATATAGCAATCAGCCCCAGCATTTT. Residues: CASSLRTGVGPSYSNQPQHF.

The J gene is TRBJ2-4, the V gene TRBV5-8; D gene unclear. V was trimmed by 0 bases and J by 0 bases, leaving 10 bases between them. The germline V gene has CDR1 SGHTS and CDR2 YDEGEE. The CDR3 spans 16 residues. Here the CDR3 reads CASSLGMDLAKNIQYF. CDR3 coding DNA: TGTGCCAGCAGCTTGGGGATGGATCTAGCCAAAAACATTCAGTACTTC.

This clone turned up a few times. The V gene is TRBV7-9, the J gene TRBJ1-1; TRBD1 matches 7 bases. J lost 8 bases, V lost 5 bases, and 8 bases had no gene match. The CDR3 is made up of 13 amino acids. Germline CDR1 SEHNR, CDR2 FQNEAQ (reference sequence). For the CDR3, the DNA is TGTGCCAGCAGCCCCGCAGGGGGTGGGGAAGCTTTCTTT. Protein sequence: CASSPAGGGEAFF.